One and the same sample provided the 9 T cell receptor beta chains below, sequenced in a study of shared clonotypes between healthy human individuals. TCRdb keeps only in-frame clones here, not all; method: immunoSEQ multiplex PCR. The sample holds 2 million to 2.5 million clones, over 85% seen once. The sample was naive CD4+ T cells from PBMCs. Subset of the sample: CD45RA+ positively selected. Receptors originate from a man younger than 35 in good health. Some clones in this sample may be carry-over from other donors' samples.

V is TRBV19 and J is TRBJ1-5; D gene uncertain. The CDR3 runs 15 residues. The V end was cut by 3 bases, the J end by 3 bases, with 12 bases between. The germline CDR1 and CDR2 sequences are LNHDA and SQIVND (reference sequence). The CDR3 sequence is CASSISGSYNQPQHF. In DNA form, the CDR3 reads TGTGCCAGTAGTATCTCGGGCAGCTACAATCAGCCCCAGCATTTT.

The rearrangement links TRBV9 to TRBJ2-1; 13 bases fit TRBD2. CDR1 is SGDLS, CDR2 YYNGEE, per germline. The ends lost 4 bases at V and 6 bases at J; junction bases unmatched: 4. This CDR3 region has 15 residues. CDR3 coding DNA: TGTGCCAGCAGCAAGGGACTAGCGGGACGCAATGAGCAGTTCTTC. Its protein product is CASSKGLAGRNEQFF. Using reference TRBV9 and TRBJ2-1 for the parts outside the CDR3, the full variable domain is DSGVTQTPKHLITATGQRVTLRCSPRSGDLSVYWYQQSLDQGLQFLIQYYNGEERAKGNILERFSAQQFPDLHSELNLSSLELGDSALYFCASSKGLAGRNEQFFGPGTRLTVL.

This rearrangement joins TRBV7-2 to TRBJ2-3, with TRBD2 matching over 14 bases. V was clipped by 5 bases and J by 4 bases; unmatched bases: 11. The CDR3 totals 18 residues. The germline V gene has CDR1 SGHTA and CDR2 FQGNSA. The CDR3 sequence is CASSLAGTSGSFPDTQYF. CDR3 sequence (DNA): TGTGCCAGCAGCCTTGCCGGGACTAGCGGGAGTTTTCCAGATACGCAGTATTTT.

V gene TRBV6-1 combines with J gene TRBJ2-2; 9 bases match TRBD2. Trimming took 4 bases from V and 5 from J; bases not matched to a gene: 8. The CDR3 sequence is 16 residues long. The germline V gene encodes CDR1 MNHNS and CDR2 SASEGT. Here the CDR3 reads CASSALAGRWTGELFF. CDR3 nucleotides: TGTGCCAGCAGTGCTCTAGCGGGGCGGTGGACCGGGGAGCTGTTTTTT.

This clone was seen just once. V and J are TRBV28 and TRBJ2-1; no firm D call. V lost 2 bases and J 10 bases, leaving 9 bases between the germline ends. From germline, CDR1 is MDHEN and CDR2 SYDVKM. CDR3 length equals 12 residues. CDR3 sequence (DNA): TGTGCCAGCAGTTTAATGGTTGGAGAGCAGTTCTTC. As protein: CASSLMVGEQFF. Full variable domain (outside the CDR3, taken from reference TRBV28 and TRBJ2-1): DVKVTQSSRYLVKRTGEKVFLECVQDMDHENMFWYRQDPGLGLRLIYFSYDVKMKEKGDIPEGYSVSREKKERFSLILESASTNQTSMYLCASSLMVGEQFFGPGTRLTVL.

The rearrangement joins TRBV27 to TRBJ1-2; a weak D match, TRBD1 (5 bases). CDR3 length equals 13 residues. The germline CDR1 and CDR2 sequences are MNHEY and SMNVEV (reference sequence). V dropped 3 bases and J dropped 8 bases, with 13 bases sitting between them. DNA of the CDR3: TGTGCCAGCAGTTTTACGGGACGAGGGGGCTACACCTTC. It is translated as CASSFTGRGGYTF.

The chain links TRBV7-9 to TRBJ2-5, with no clear D. Trimming removed 4 bases from V and 5 bases from J, with 14 bases in between. Germline V gene lookup returns CDR1 SEHNR and CDR2 FQNEAQ (reference sequence). There are 14 residues in the CDR3. The CDR3 DNA sequence: TGTGCCAGCAGCTCATGGACGGGCCGCGAGACCCAGTACTTC. This sequence encodes CASSSWTGRETQYF.

Only one count was recorded for this clone. This chain uses TRBV7-3 with TRBJ2-2, with TRBD1 matching 7 bases. V shed 5 bases and J 5 bases; nucleotides not matched to a gene: 8. The CDR3 has 15 amino acids. Germline assignment: CDR1 SGHTA and CDR2 FQGTGA. CDR3 residues: CASSPTTGATGELFF. The CDR3 DNA sequence: TGTGCCAGCAGCCCCACTACAGGGGCAACCGGGGAGCTGTTTTTT.

The V and J genes are TRBV29-1 and TRBJ1-3; D is undetermined. The CDR3 consists of 12 residues. With 4 bases removed from V and 2 bases from J, the gap between germline ends came to 6 bases. Germline V gene sequence: CDR1 SQVTM, CDR2 ANQGSEA. The CDR3 spells CSVGTAGNTIYF. The DNA of the CDR3 is TGCAGCGTTGGGACGGCTGGAAACACCATATATTTT.